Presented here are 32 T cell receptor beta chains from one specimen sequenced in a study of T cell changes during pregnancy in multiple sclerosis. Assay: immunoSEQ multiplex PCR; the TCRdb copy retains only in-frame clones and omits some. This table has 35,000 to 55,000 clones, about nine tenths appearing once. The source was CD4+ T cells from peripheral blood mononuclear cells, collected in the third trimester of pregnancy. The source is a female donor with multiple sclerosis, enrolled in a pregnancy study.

The CDR3 here is CATSRDGTGPGNTIYF. The CDR3 bases are TGTGCCACCAGCAGAGACGGTACAGGGCCTGGAAACACCATATATTTT. The chain uses TRBV15 and TRBJ1-3, with a weak D call TRBD1 (6 bases). CDR3 length: 16 amino acids. Trimming cost V 0 bases and J 2 bases, with 11 bases left between them. Germline assignment: CDR1 LNHNV and CDR2 YYDKDF (reference sequence).

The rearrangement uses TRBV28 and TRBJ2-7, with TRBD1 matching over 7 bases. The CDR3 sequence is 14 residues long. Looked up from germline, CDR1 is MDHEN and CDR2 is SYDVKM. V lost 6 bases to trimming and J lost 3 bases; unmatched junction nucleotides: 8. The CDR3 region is CASRDYRGFYEQYF. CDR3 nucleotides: TGTGCCAGCAGGGATTACAGGGGATTCTACGAGCAGTACTTC.

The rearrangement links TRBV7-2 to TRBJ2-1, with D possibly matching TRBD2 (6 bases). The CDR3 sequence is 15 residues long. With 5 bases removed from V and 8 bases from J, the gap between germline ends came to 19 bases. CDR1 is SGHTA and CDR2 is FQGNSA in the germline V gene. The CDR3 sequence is CASSQAGTSYHEQFF. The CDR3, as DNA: TGTGCCAGCAGCCAGGCCGGGACTTCTTACCATGAGCAGTTCTTC.

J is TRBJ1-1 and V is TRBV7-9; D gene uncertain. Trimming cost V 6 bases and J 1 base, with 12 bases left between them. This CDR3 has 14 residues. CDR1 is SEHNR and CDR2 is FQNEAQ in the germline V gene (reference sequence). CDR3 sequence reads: CASRQIKRNTEAFF. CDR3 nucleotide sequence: TGTGCCAGCAGACAGATCAAAAGGAACACTGAAGCTTTCTTT.

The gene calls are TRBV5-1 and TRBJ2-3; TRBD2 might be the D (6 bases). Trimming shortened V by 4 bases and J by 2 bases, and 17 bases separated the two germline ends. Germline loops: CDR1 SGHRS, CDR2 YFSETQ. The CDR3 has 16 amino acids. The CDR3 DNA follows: TGCGCCAGCAGCCCCCCCGGGAGAGCGGCCACAGATACGCAGTATTTT. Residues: CASSPPGRAATDTQYF.

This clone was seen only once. CDR3 DNA: TGTGCCAGCAGCTCCACAGGGGCTGGGTCTAGTACGCAGTATTTT. Translated: CASSSTGAGSSTQYF. This chain uses TRBV5-5 with TRBJ2-3, with TRBD1 matching over 7 bases. V shed 3 bases and J 8 bases; nucleotides not matched to a gene: 12. Germline CDR1 SGHKS, CDR2 YYEKEE (reference sequence). This CDR3 region has 15 residues.

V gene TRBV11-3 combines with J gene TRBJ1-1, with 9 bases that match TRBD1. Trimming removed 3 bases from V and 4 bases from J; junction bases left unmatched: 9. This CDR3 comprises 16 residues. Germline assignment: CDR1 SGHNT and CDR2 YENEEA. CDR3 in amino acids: CASSLMTGGFFTEAFF. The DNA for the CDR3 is TGTGCCAGCAGCTTGATGACAGGGGGGTTTTTCACTGAAGCTTTCTTT.

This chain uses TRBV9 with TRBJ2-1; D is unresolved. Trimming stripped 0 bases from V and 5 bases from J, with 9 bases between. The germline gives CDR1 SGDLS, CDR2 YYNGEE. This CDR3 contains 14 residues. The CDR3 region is CASSVAGSNNEQFF. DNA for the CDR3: TGTGCCAGCAGCGTAGCGGGTTCCAACAATGAGCAGTTCTTC.

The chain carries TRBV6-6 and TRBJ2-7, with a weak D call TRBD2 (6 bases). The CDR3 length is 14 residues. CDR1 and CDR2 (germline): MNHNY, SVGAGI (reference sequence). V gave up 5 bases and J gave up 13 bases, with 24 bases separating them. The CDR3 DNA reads TGTGCCAGCAGTGATAGACTAGTCCAGGGCTCCCTTTACTTC. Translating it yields CASSDRLVQGSLYF.

CDR3 in DNA: TGTGCCAGCAGCTTATTCTTAATAGATACGCAGTATTTT. Translating gives CASSLFLIDTQYF. The chain uses TRBV7-6 and TRBJ2-3; D not certain. The V end was cut by 2 bases, the J end by 5 bases, with 8 bases between. Germline-derived CDR1 and CDR2 are SGHVS and FNYEAQ. The CDR3 has 13 residues. The full variable domain, with the rest looked up from reference TRBV7-6 and TRBJ2-3, is GAGVSQSPRYKVTKRGQDVALRCDPISGHVSLYWYRQALGQGPEFLTYFNYEAQQDKSGLPNDRFSAERPEGSISTLTIQRTEQRDSAMYRCASSLFLIDTQYFGPGTRLTVL.

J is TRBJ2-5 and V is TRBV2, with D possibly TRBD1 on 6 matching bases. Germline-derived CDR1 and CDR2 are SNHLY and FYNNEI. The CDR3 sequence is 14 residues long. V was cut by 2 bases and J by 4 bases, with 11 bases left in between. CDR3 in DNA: TGTGCCAGCAGTGAACAGGGGATGGGAGAGACCCAGTACTTC. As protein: CASSEQGMGETQYF.

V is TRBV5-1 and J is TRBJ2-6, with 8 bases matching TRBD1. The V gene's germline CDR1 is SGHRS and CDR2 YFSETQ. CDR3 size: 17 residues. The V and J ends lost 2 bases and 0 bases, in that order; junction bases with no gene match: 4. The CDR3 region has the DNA TGCGCCAGCAGCTTACAGGGGGTCTTCTCTGGGGCCAACGTCCTGACTTTC. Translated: CASSLQGVFSGANVLTF.

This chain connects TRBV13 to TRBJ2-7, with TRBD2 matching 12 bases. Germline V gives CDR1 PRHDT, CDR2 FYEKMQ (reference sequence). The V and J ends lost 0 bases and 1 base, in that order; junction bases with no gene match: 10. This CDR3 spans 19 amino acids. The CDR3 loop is CASSLGGRLAGGGSYEQYF. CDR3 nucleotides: TGTGCCAGCAGCTTAGGGGGGCGGCTAGCGGGAGGGGGATCCTACGAGCAGTACTTC.

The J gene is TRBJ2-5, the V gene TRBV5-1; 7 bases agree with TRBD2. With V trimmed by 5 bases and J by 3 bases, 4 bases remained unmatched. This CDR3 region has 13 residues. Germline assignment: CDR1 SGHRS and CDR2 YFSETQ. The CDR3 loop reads CASRASGEETQYF. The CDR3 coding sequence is TGCGCCAGCAGGGCTAGCGGAGAAGAGACCCAGTACTTC.

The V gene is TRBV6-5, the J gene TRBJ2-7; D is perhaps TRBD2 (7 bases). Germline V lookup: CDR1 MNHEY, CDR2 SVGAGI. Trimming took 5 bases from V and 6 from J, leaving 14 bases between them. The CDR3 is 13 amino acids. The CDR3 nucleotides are TGTGCCAGCAGTGAATGGAGGGGGGGCGAGCAGTACTTC. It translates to CASSEWRGGEQYF.

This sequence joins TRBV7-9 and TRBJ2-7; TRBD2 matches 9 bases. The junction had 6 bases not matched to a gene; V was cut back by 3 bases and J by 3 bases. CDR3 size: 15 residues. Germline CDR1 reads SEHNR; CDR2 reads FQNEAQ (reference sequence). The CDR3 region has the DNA TGTGCCAGCAGCTTGTGGCGGGAGGGCCACTACGAGCAGTACTTC. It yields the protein CASSLWREGHYEQYF.

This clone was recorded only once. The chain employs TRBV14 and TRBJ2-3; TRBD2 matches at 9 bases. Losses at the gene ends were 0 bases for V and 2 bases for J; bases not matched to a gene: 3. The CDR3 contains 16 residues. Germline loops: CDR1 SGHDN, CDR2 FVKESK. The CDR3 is CASSQEPSGATDTQYF. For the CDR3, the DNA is TGTGCCAGCAGCCAAGAACCTAGCGGGGCCACAGATACGCAGTATTTT.

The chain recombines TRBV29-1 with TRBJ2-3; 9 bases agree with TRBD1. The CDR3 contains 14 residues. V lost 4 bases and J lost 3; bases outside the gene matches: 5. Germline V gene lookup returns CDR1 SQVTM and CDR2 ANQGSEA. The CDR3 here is CSVGQDRGTDTQYF. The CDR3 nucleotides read TGCAGCGTTGGTCAGGACAGGGGAACAGATACGCAGTATTTT.

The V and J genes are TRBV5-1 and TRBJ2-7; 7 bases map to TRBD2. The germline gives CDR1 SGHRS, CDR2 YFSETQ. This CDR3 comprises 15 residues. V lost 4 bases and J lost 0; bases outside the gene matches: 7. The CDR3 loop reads CASSSSSGSSYEQYF. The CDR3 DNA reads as TGCGCCAGCAGCAGCTCTAGCGGAAGCTCCTACGAGCAGTACTTC.

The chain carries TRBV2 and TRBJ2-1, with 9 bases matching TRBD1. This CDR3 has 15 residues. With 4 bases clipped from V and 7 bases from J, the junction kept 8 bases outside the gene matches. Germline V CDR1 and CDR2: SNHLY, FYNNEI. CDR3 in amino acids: CASSARDRVRNEQFF. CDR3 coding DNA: TGTGCCAGCAGTGCCAGGGACAGGGTTAGGAATGAGCAGTTCTTC.

The chain's CDR3 is CASTTANRWASGRGSPRAQYF. For the CDR3, the DNA is TGTGCCAGCACAACAGCGAACAGATGGGCTAGCGGGAGAGGTTCCCCGCGGGCGCAGTATTTT. The chain employs TRBV27 and TRBJ2-3, with TRBD2 matching 10 bases. CDR3 size: 21 residues. J gave up 10 bases and V 7 bases, and 32 bases lay outside the gene matches. Germline CDR1 reads MNHEY; CDR2 reads SMNVEV (reference sequence).

The CDR3 here is CASSHAGGQTEAFF. Here the CDR3 DNA reads TGTGCCAGCAGCCATGCTGGGGGCCAAACTGAAGCTTTCTTT. The chain links TRBV7-2 to TRBJ1-1; tentative D call: TRBD1 (6 bases). The V gene lost 5 bases and the J gene lost 5 bases, with 15 bases spanning the gap. The CDR3 extends over 14 amino acids. The germline V gene encodes CDR1 SGHTA and CDR2 FQGNSA.

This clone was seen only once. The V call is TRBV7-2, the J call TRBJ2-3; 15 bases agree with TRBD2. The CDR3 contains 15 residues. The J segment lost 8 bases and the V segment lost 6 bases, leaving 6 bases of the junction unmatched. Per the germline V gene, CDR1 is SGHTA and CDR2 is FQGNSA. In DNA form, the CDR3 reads TGTGCCAGCAGTCCCACGGGACTAGCGGGAGGTACGCAGTATTTT. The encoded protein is CASSPTGLAGGTQYF.

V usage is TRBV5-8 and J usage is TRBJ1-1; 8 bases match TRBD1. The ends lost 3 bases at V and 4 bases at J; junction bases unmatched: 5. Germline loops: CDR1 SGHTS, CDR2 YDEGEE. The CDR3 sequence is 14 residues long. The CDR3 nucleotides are TGTGCCAGCAGCTCTGGACAGGGCTTCACTGAAGCTTTCTTT. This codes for CASSSGQGFTEAFF.

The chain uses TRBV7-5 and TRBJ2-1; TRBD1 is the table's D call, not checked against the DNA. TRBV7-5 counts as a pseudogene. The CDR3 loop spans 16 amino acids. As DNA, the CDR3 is TGTGCCAGAAGCTTAGCCTTGGGACAGGGGAAGAGTGAGCAGTTCTTC. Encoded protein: CARSLALGQGKSEQFF.

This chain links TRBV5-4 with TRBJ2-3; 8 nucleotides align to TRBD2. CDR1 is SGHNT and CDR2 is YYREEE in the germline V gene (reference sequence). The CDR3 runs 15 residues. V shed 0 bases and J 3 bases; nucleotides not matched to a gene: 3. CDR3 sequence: CASSLAAGGTDTQYF. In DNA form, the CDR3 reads TGTGCCAGCAGCTTGGCGGCGGGAGGTACAGATACGCAGTATTTT.

The CDR3 protein is CASSVDPRGKDNEQFF. The CDR3 region has the DNA TGTGCCAGCAGCGTAGACCCTCGCGGGAAAGACAATGAGCAGTTCTTC. The chain employs TRBV9 and TRBJ2-1; tentative D call: TRBD2 (6 bases). This CDR3 spans 16 amino acids. Trimming pared 0 bases from V and 5 bases from J, leaving 15 bases between. Germline loops: CDR1 SGDLS, CDR2 YYNGEE.

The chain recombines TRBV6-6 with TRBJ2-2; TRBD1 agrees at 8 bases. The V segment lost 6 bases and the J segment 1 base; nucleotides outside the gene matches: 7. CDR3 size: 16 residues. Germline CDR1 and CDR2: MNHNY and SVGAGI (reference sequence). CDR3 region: CASSYAGQGNTGELFF. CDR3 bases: TGTGCCAGCAGCTACGCCGGACAGGGGAACACCGGGGAGCTGTTTTTT.

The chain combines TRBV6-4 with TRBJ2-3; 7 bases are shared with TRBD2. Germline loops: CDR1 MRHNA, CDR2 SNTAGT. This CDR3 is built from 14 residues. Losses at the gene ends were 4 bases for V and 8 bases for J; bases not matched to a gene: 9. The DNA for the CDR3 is TGTGCCAGCAGTGCTTCCTCGGGGGGAAGTACGCAGTATTTT. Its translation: CASSASSGGSTQYF.

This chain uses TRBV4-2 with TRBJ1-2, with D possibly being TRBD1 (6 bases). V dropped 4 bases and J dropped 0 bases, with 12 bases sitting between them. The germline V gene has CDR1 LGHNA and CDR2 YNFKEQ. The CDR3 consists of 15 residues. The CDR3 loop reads CASSLTDSTNYGYTF. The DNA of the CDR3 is TGTGCCAGCAGCCTCACGGACAGCACTAACTATGGCTACACCTTC.

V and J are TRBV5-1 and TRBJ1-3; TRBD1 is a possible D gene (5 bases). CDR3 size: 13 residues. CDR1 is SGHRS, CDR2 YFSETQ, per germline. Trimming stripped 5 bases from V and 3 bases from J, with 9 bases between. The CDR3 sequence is CASRGAGGNTIYF. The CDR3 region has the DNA TGCGCCAGCAGAGGGGCAGGTGGAAACACCATATATTTT.

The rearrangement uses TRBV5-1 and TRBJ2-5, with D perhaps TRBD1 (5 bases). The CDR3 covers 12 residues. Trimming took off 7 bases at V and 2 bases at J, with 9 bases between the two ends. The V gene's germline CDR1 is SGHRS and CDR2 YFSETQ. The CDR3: CASSDRQETQYF. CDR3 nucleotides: TGCGCCAGCTCCGACAGACAAGAGACCCAGTACTTC.